The 10 T cell receptor beta chains presented below share a single source sample, sequenced in a study of blood T cells in healthy people across ages. Primers used in a second PCR of roughly 6 to 11 cycles were a sample-barcoded 5' primer and a J-beta primer mix. TCRdb fed the 5' RACE reads into MiXCR, producing one record per CDR3 protein. The table shows just under 550,000 distinct CDR3 sequences, with 24% occurring only once. The same specimen was also included in a second study, on T cells of mothers and their children.

Sequenced: blood. These TCRs come from a boy aged 5 to 17 in good health.

This clonotype was observed at least ten times. The CDR3 DNA sequence: TGTGCCAGCAGCCAGGGGGCTAGCAGTACCTACAATGAGCAGTTCTTC. This gives the protein CASSQGASSTYNEQFF. The chain links TRBV3-1 to TRBJ2-1, with D perhaps matching TRBD1 (6 bases). The CDR3 runs 16 residues. V was clipped by 3 bases and J by 2 bases, with 14 bases between them. The germline V gene has CDR1 LGHDT and CDR2 YNNKEL (reference sequence).

The J gene is TRBJ2-5, the V gene TRBV11-3; D unresolved. The end of the DNA aligns better with TRBJ2-7, so the J call may be wrong. Per the germline V gene, CDR1 is SGHNT and CDR2 is YENEEA. CDR3 length: 13 amino acids. This CDR3 reads CASSFDNSYEQYF. CDR3 DNA sequence: TGTGCCAGCAGCTTTGACAACTCCTACGAGCAGTACTTC.

The chain recombines TRBV4-3 with TRBJ2-7; a possible D gene is TRBD2 (6 bases). Judging by the DNA end, TRBJ2-1 fits better; the J call may be wrong. This CDR3 contains 18 residues. From germline, CDR1 is LGHNA and CDR2 YSLEER. The CDR3 coding sequence is TGCGCCAGCAGCCAAGTATGGGAAGGGCTAGCGATTAACAATGAGCAGTTCTTC. Amino acid sequence: CASSQVWEGLAINNEQFF.

The V and J genes are TRBV27 and TRBJ2-3; D may be TRBD1 (6 bases). Germline CDR1 reads MNHEY; CDR2 reads SMNVEV (reference sequence). The V and J ends lost 0 bases and 2 bases respectively, with 12 bases between them. The CDR3 contains 16 residues. The CDR3 DNA follows: TGTGCCAGCAGTTTATCCCCGGGACACCTCACAGATACGCAGTATTTT. Amino acid sequence: CASSLSPGHLTDTQYF.

This sequence joins TRBV28 and TRBJ1-1, with TRBD1 matching 8 bases. Trimming cost V 2 bases and J 0 bases; bases outside gene matches: 8. Germline lookup yields CDR1 MDHEN and CDR2 SYDVKM. There are 17 residues in the CDR3. The CDR3 nucleotides read TGTGCCAGCAGTTTACCGCGGACAGGGAGGATGAACACTGAAGCTTTCTTT. Translation gives CASSLPRTGRMNTEAFF. The entire variable domain, with the rest obtained from reference TRBV28 and TRBJ1-1, is as follows: DVKVTQSSRYLVKRTGEKVFLECVQDMDHENMFWYRQDPGLGLRLIYFSYDVKMKEKGDIPEGYSVSREKKERFSLILESASTNQTSMYLCASSLPRTGRMNTEAFFGQGTRLTVV.

This clonotype occurred a few times. The gene calls are TRBV7-2 and TRBJ2-7; no firm D call. Trimming took off 5 bases at V and 4 bases at J, with 18 bases between the two ends. Germline CDR1 and CDR2: SGHTA and FQGNSA. The CDR3 extends over 15 amino acids. CDR3 DNA: TGTGCCAGCAGCCCCCGCAACCTCGACATGTACGAGCAGTACTTC. Translating gives CASSPRNLDMYEQYF.

This clonotype was counted only a few times. At one boundary the junction diverges from the germline segment, which might be a read error. This sequence joins TRBV12-3 or TRBV12-4 and TRBJ2-5, with 7 bases identical to TRBD1. The CDR3 is made up of 14 amino acids. This CDR3 reads CASSPTGSGHAPHF. The CDR3 DNA is TGTGCCAGCAGTCCGACAGGGAGTGGTCACGCTCCGCACTTC.

The V call is TRBV12-3 or TRBV12-4, the J call TRBJ2-7; tentative D call: TRBD2 (6 bases). Trimming pared 8 bases from V and 3 bases from J, leaving 11 bases between. The length of the CDR3 is 12 residues. The CDR3 nucleotides are TGTGCCAGCTCCGGGACTCACTACGAGCAGTACTTC. Encoded protein: CASSGTHYEQYF.

The rearrangement links TRBV7-2 to TRBJ1-1; D is ambiguous. The V end lost 5 bases, the J end lost 1 base, and 14 bases lay between the germline ends. Germline V gene lookup returns CDR1 SGHTA and CDR2 FQGNSA. This CDR3 is 15 amino acids long. This chain's CDR3 is CASSPFGAGNTEAFF. The CDR3 coding sequence is TGTGCCAGCAGCCCCTTCGGAGCTGGGAACACTGAAGCTTTCTTT.

This rearrangement joins TRBV10-3 to TRBJ2-7; 9 bases align to TRBD1. CDR1 and CDR2 from the germline V gene are ENHRY and SYGVKD. The length of the CDR3 is 14 residues. The J segment lost 2 bases and the V segment lost 7 bases, leaving 6 bases of the junction unmatched. Here the CDR3 reads CAIKGGTGTYEQYF. Written as DNA, the CDR3 is TGTGCCATCAAGGGAGGGACAGGGACCTACGAGCAGTACTTC.